The 6 T cell receptor beta chains below all came from one sample that was sequenced in a study of blood T cell repertoires in COVID-19. Measured with immunoSEQ multiplex PCR; TCRdb has only the in-frame clones, and not every one. The sample lists 150,000 to 200,000 clones, 81% occurring once. Sequenced: peripheral blood. Receptor source: a man aged 60-69 years with active or convalescent COVID-19.

The V and J genes are TRBV5-1 and TRBJ2-1; TRBD2 matches 7 bases. This CDR3 region has 15 residues. With 1 base clipped from V and 9 bases from J, the junction kept 10 bases outside the gene matches. Germline V gene sequence: CDR1 SGHRS, CDR2 YFSETQ. The CDR3: CASSLREGRQGEQFF. In nucleotides, the CDR3 is TGCGCCAGCAGCTTGAGGGAGGGCCGCCAGGGTGAGCAGTTCTTC.

The rearrangement joins TRBV2 to TRBJ1-6; weak D call: TRBD1 (5 bases). Trimming removed 7 bases from V and 0 bases from J, with 13 bases in between. In germline, CDR1 is SNHLY, CDR2 FYNNEI. The CDR3 runs to 16 residues. The CDR3 region has the DNA TGTGCCAGCACTACTCGGGGACTCTCCTATAATTCACCCCTCCACTTT. Translation gives CASTTRGLSYNSPLHF.

J is TRBJ2-3 and V is TRBV27; D is perhaps TRBD2 (6 bases). The CDR3 contains 15 residues. V was shortened by 4 bases and J by 6 bases, with 17 bases between the two germline ends. The germline V gene encodes CDR1 MNHEY and CDR2 SMNVEV (reference sequence). CDR3 in amino acids: CASSSERLVGDTQYF. In DNA, the CDR3 is TGTGCCAGCAGTTCTGAAAGACTAGTGGGGGATACGCAGTATTTT.

A word on this clone: Mismatch with germline at one junction end may stem from a read error. The V call is TRBV11-2, the J call TRBJ1-3, with D uncertain. Germline CDR1 and CDR2: SGHAT and FQNNGV. The length of the CDR3 is 15 residues. CDR3 amino acids: CASSPDAVRGSTIYF. DNA of the CDR3: TGTGCCAGCAGCCCTGATGCTGTCCGGGGAAGCACCATATATTTT.

The chain combines TRBV15 with TRBJ2-3, with unresolved D. Trimming left V 0 bases short and J 6 bases short, with 7 bases between. CDR3 size: 13 residues. In germline, CDR1 is LNHNV, CDR2 YYDKDF (reference sequence). CDR3 sequence reads: CATSREALDTQYF. In DNA form, the CDR3 reads TGTGCCACCAGCAGAGAGGCCTTGGATACGCAGTATTTT.

This sequence joins TRBV7-2 and TRBJ2-1; the match to TRBD1 covers 8 bases. Unmatched junction bases numbered 8, after V lost 6 bases and J lost 4 bases. Germline values: CDR1 SGHTA, CDR2 FQGNSA. The CDR3 totals 15 residues. The CDR3 loop reads CASSPQGAAYNEQFF. The CDR3 nucleotides are TGTGCCAGCAGTCCCCAGGGGGCGGCTTACAATGAGCAGTTCTTC.